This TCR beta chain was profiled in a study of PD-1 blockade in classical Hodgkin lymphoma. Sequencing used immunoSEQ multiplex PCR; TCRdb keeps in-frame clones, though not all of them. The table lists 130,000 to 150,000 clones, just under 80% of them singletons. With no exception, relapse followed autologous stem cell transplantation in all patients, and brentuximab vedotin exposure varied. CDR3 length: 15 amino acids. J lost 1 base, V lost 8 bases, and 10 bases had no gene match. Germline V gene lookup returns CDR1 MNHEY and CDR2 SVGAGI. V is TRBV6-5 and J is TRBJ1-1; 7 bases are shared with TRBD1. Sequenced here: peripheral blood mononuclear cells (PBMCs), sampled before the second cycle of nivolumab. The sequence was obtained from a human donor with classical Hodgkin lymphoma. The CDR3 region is CASRRENRGNTEAFF. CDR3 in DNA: TGTGCCAGCCGTAGGGAGAACAGGGGGAACACTGAAGCTTTCTTT.